This T cell receptor (beta chain) is from a study of blood T cell repertoires in COVID-19. As for the study in general: Material from acute and convalescent COVID-19 was sourced from the United States, Italy and Spain. Sample material is recorded as cDNA or gDNA derived from T cells, B-cell-depleted T cells, or PBMCs.

Points on this clone: The identical CDR3 is also encoded by other nucleotide sequences in the sample.

Germline CDR1 and CDR2: MNHEY and SMNVEV (reference sequence). CDR3 length: 13 residues. Trimming shortened V by 3 bases and J by 3 bases, and 6 bases separated the two germline ends. Profiling relied on immunoSEQ multiplex PCR, and the TCRdb table lists in-frame clones only, not all of them. The repertoire holds some 320,000 clones, with nearly 90% as singletons. The chain has TRBV27 and TRBJ1-5, with D possibly TRBD1 on 5 matching bases. The clonotype comes from a woman in her twenties or thirties with COVID-19, enrolled during active disease. The sequenced sample consisted of peripheral blood. The CDR3 region has the DNA TGTGCCAGCAGTTTGGGGCACAATCAGCCCCAGCATTTT. Translation: CASSLGHNQPQHF.